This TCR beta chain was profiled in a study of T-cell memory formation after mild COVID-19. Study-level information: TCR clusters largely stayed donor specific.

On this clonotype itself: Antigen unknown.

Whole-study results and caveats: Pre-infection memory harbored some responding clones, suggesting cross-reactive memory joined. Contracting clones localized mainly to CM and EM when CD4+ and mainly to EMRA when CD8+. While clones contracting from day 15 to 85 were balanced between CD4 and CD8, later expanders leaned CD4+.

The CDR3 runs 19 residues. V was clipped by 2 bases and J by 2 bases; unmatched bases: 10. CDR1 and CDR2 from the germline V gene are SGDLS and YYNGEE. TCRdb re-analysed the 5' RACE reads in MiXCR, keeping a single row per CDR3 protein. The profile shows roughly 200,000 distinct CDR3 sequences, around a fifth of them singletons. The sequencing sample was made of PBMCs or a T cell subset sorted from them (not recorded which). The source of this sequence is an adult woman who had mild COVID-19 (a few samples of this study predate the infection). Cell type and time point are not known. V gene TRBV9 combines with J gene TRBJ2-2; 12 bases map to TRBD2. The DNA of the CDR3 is TGTGCCAGCAGCGTCCCCCGGGGGACTAGCGGGCTCAACACCGGGGAGCTGTTTTTT. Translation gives CASSVPRGTSGLNTGELFF.